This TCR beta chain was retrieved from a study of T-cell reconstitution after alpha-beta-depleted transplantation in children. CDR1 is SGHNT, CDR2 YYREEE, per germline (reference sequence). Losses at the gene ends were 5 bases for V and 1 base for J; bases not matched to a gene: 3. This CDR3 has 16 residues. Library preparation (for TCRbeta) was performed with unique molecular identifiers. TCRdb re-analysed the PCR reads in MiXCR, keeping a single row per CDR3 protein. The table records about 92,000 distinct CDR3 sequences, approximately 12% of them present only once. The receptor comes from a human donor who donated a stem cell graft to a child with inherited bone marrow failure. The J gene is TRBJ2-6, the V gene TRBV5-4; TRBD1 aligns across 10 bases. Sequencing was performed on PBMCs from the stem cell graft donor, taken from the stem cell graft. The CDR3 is CASRRDRGSGANVLTF. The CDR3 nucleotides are TGTGCCAGCAGACGGGACAGGGGTTCTGGGGCCAACGTCCTGACTTTC. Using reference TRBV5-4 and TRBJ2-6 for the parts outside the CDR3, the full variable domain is ETGVTQSPTHLIKTRGQQVTLRCSSQSGHNTVSWYQQALGQGPQFIFQYYREEENGRGNFPPRFSGLQFPNYSSELNVNALELDDSALYLCASRRDRGSGANVLTFGAGSRLTVL.